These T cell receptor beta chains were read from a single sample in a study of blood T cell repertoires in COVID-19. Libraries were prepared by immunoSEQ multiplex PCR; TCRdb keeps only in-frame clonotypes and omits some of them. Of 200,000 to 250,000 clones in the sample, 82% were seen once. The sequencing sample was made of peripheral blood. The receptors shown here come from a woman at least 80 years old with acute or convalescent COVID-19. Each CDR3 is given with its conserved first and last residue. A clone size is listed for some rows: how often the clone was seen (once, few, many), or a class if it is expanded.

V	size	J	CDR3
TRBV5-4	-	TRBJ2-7	CASSLTGSYEQYF
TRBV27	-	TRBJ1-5	CASGTGAYQPQHF
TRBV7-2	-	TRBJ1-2	CASSRDRPYGYTF
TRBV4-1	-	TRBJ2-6	CASSQDLAYSGANVLTF
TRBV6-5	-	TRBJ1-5	CASKGAPNQPQHF
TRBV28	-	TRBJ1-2	CASRPTAIYGYTF
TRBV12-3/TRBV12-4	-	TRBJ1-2	CASSLVFGNGYTF
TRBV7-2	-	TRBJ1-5	CASSLASTGQAFQPQHF
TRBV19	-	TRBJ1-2	CASSSGTGELGYTF
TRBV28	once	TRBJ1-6	CASSSGQGNSPLHF
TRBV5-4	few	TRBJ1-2	CASSLAGQGSYGYTF
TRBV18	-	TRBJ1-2	CASSPVTGNYGYTF
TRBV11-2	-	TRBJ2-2	CASSSFRGTGELFF
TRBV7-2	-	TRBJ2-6	CASSLDLSGANVLTF